The clone carrying this TCR beta chain was observed a handful of times. The antigen remains unidentified. These data are taken from a study of vaccination and CD4 T cells after COVID-19. Study background: Convalescent patients gave post-COVID blood a median about 91 days post-diagnosis, range 35 to 161.

Treatment of the sample: roughly 11-day PBMC culture with coronavirus spike peptide pools or control peptides (ViraFEST assay). PBMCs, plated at roughly 2.2 million per well, were grown in the presence of approximately 10 IU/ml IL-2 and around 10 ug/ml peptide pools. After culture for around ten days, isolation of CD4+ T cells was performed by negative selection. There are 17 residues in the CDR3. Germline V CDR1 and CDR2: DFQATT, SNEGSKA (reference sequence). After removal of 4 bases from V and 5 bases from J, the junction contained 15 bases not matched to a gene. The Oncomine TCR Beta short-read assay sequenced DNA from cultured CD4+ T cells. Researchers extracted genomic DNA from CD4+ T cells that had been cultured. A single record per CDR3 protein comes from TCRdb applying MiXCR to the PCR reads. Of some 17,000 distinct CDR3 sequences listed, under 45% were seen once; the top ten hold approximately 6.1%.

The J gene is TRBJ2-3, the V gene TRBV20-1, with TRBD2 identical over 10 bases. The sample in question was CD4+ T cells from blood, cultured in vitro, obtained after SARS-CoV-2 vaccination. This sequence was found in a human donor who had recovered from COVID-19. CDR3 DNA: TGCAGTGCTAAGAGGTCAGGAGAGGGACTAGCGCTAGATACGCAGTATTTT. This sequence encodes CSAKRSGEGLALDTQYF.